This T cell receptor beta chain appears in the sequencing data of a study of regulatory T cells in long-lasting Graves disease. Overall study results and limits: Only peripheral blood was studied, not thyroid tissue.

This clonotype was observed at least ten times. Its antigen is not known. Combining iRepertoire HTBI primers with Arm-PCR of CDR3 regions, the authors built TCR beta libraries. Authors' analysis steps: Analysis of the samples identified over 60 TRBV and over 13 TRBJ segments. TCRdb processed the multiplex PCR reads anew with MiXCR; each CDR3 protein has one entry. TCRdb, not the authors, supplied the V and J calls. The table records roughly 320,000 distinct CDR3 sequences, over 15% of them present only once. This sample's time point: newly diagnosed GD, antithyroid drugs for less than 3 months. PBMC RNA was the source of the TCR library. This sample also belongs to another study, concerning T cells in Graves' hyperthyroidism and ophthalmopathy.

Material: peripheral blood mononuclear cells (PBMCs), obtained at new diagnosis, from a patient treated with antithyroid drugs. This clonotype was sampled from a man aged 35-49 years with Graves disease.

CDR3 bases: TGTGCCAGCAGTTTTCGCCCCCCTGGGAGCTACGAGCAGTACTTC. Protein product: CASSFRPPGSYEQYF. This rearrangement joins TRBV28 to TRBJ2-7, with D possibly TRBD2 on 5 matching bases. Germline CDR1 and CDR2: MDHEN and SYDVKM. V was clipped by 3 bases and J by 3 bases, with 15 bases between them. The CDR3 has 15 residues.